The T cell receptor beta chain described here comes from a study of T cell changes during pregnancy in multiple sclerosis. Germline V gene data show CDR1 as LGHNT and CDR2 as FRNRAP. The CDR3 sequence is 17 residues long. Deletions cut 0 bases from V and 0 bases from J, with 14 bases between. Only in-frame clones appear in the TCRdb table, and some are missing; sequencing was by immunoSEQ multiplex PCR. The sample lists 35,000 to 45,000 clones, 85% to 95% occurring once. This chain connects TRBV12-5 to TRBJ1-2; a weak D match, TRBD1 (5 bases). Sequenced material: CD4+ T cells from peripheral blood mononuclear cells, taken in the first trimester of pregnancy. The receptor comes from a female donor with multiple sclerosis, enrolled in a pregnancy study. The CDR3 reads CASGLVLAGRANYGYTF. CDR3 nucleotides: TGTGCTAGTGGTTTGGTACTGGCAGGGCGAGCTAACTATGGCTACACCTTC.